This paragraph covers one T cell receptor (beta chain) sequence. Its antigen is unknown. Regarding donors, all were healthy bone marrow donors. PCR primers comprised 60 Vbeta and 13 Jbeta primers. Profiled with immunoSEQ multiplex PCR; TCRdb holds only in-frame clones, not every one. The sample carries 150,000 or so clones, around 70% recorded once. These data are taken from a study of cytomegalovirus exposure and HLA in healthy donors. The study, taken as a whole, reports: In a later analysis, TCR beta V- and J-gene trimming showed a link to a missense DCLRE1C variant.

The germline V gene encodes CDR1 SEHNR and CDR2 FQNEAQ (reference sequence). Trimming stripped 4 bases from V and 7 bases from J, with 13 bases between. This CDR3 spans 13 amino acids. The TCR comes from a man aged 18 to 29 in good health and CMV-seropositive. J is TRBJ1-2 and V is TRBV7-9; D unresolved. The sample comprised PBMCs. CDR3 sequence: CASSSPGVGGYTF. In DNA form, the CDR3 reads TGTGCCAGCAGCTCCCCCGGGGTGGGTGGCTACACCTTC.